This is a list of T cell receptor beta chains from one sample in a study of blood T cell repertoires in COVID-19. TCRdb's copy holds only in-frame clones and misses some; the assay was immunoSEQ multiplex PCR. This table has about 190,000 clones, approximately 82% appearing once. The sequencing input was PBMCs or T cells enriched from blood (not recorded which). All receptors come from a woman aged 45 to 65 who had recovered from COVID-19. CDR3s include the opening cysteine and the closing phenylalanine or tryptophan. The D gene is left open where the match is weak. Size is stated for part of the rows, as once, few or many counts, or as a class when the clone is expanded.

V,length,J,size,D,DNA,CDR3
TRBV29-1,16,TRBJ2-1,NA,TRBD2,TGCAGCGTTGAAGATATGCTAGCGGGAGCTTCAGATGAGCAGTTCTTC,CSVEDMLAGASDEQFF
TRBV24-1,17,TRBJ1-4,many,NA,TGTGCCACCAGTGATTCCGGGACATCTTCAACTAATGAAAAACTGTTTTTT,CATSDSGTSSTNEKLFF
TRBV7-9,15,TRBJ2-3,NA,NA,TGTGCCAGCAGACTACCGGGACAAACTCAGGATACGCAGTATTTT,CASRLPGQTQDTQYF
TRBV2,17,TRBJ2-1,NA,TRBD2,TGTGCCAGCAGTGCCAGAGCGGGACTAGCGAGCTACAATGAGCAGTTCTTC,CASSARAGLASYNEQFF
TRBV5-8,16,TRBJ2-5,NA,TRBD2,TGTGCCAGCAGCCTCGGACTAGCGGGAGCAGGAGAGACCCAGTACTTC,CASSLGLAGAGETQYF
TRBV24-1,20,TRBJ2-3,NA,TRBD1,TGTGCCACCAGTGATCCCGACATTGAGAGTCAGGGGGTCCCCACAGATACGCAGTATTTT,CATSDPDIESQGVPTDTQYF
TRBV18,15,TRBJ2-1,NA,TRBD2,TGTGCCAGCCATCACCCGACTAGCGGTAGGAATGAGCAGTTCTTC,CASHHPTSGRNEQFF
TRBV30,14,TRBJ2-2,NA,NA,TGTGCCTGGAGTTACCGGAGAAACACCGGGGAGCTGTTTTTT,CAWSYRRNTGELFF
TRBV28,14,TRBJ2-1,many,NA,TGTGCCAGCAGTTCCCTACGAAGGGGTCCCTCACCGTTCTTC,CASSSLRRGPSPFF
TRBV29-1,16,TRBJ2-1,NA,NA,TGCAGCGTTGAGTGGTTGAGCCAAGCTTCCTACAATGAGCAGTTCTTC,CSVEWLSQASYNEQFF
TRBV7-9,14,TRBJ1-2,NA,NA,TGTGCCAGCAGCAAAGACACGAGGGTGTTAGGCTACACCTTC,CASSKDTRVLGYTF
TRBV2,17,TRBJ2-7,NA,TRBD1,TGTGCCAGCAGTGAGATGTGGGGACAGGGGGACCTCTACGAGCAGTACTTC,CASSEMWGQGDLYEQYF
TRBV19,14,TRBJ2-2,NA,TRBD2,TGTGCCAGCCGATGGGCGGGAGATGGCGGGGAGCTGTTTTTT,CASRWAGDGGELFF
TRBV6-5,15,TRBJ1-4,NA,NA,TGTGCCAGCAGTTACACAAGCCGGGTTAATGAAAAACTGTTTTTT,CASSYTSRVNEKLFF
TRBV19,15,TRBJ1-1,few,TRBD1,TGTGCCAGTACCCTGATCGGGGACAGGAACACTGAAGCTTTCTTT,CASTLIGDRNTEAFF
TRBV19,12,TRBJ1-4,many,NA,TGTGCCAGTAGTACGGGGTCCGGAAAACTGTTTTTT,CASSTGSGKLFF
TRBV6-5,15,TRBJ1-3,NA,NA,TGTGCCAGCAGTTCTCAGGACACCGTTGGAAACACCATATATTTT,CASSSQDTVGNTIYF
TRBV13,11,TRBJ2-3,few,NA,TGTGCCAGCAGCTTACGAGATACGCAGTATTTT,CASSLRDTQYF
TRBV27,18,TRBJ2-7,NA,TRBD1,TGTGCCAGCAGTTTGTACTCCTCCGGGACAGGGAGTGCCTACGAGCAGTACTTC,CASSLYSSGTGSAYEQYF
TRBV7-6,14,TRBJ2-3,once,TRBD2,TGTGCCAGCGGGGGGGGAGTTAGGACAGATACGCAGTATTTT,CASGGGVRTDTQYF
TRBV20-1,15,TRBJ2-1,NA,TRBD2,TGCAGTGCTAGTGGCGCGACTAGCGGGACCTCTGAGCAGTTCTTC,CSASGATSGTSEQFF
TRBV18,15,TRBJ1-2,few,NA,TGTGCCAGCTCACCCCGAGTAGCGCGGGGAAAGGGCTACACCTTC,CASSPRVARGKGYTF
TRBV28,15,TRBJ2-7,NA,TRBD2,TGTGCCAGCAGTTCTCCCAGCGGGAGAGGGTACGAGCAGTACTTC,CASSSPSGRGYEQYF
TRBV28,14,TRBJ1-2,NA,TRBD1,TGTGCCAGCAGAACGGGACAGGGGAACTATGGCTACACCTTC,CASRTGQGNYGYTF
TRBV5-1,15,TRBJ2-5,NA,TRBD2,TGCGCCAGCAGCTTGGGGGCTAGCGGTAAAGAGACCCAGTACTTC,CASSLGASGKETQYF
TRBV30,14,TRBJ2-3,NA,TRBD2,TGTGCCTGGGAAGATCGGACTAGGACCCGGACGCAGTATTTT,CAWEDRTRTRTQYF
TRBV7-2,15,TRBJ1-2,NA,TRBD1,TGTGCCAGCAGCTTAGCAGAAGGACAGGGGTCTGGCTACACCTTC,CASSLAEGQGSGYTF
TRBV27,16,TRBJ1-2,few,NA,TGTGCCAGCAGTTTATCCCCAGCGGCGCACGTCTATGGCTACACCTTC,CASSLSPAAHVYGYTF
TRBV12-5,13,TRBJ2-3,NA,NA,TGTGCTAGTGGTTTGAGTCGGGGAGATACGCAGTATTTT,CASGLSRGDTQYF
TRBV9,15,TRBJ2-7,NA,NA,TGTGCCAGCAGCGAAGGGAGTGGAGAGTACTACGAGCAGTACTTC,CASSEGSGEYYEQYF
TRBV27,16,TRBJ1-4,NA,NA,TGTGCCAGCAGTTTCCTCGGGAGCAGAAAGAATGAAAAACTGTTTTTT,CASSFLGSRKNEKLFF
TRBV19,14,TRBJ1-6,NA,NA,TGTGCCAGTAGTCGACGAGGGGGTGACTCACCCCTCCACTTT,CASSRRGGDSPLHF
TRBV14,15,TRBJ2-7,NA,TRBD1,TGTGCCAGCAGCGGCTGGACAGGGAGCGGCTACGAGCAGTACTTC,CASSGWTGSGYEQYF
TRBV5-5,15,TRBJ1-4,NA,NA,TGTGCCAGCAGCGAAAGACAGGCAACTAATGAAAAACTGTTTTTT,CASSERQATNEKLFF
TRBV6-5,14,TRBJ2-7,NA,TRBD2,TGTGCCAGCACCCGTAGCGGGAGGGCCGTCGAGCAGTACTTC,CASTRSGRAVEQYF
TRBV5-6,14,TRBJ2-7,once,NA,TGTGCCAGCAGCTTGGCGGACTTGAACTACGAGCAGTACTTC,CASSLADLNYEQYF
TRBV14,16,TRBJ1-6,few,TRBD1,TGTGCCAGCAGCCAAGGGGCGACAGGGGGCCGGTCACCCCTCCACTTT,CASSQGATGGRSPLHF
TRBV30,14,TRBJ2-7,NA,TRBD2,TGTGCCTGGAGTGTGGGGCTAGCGGGCGACGAGCAGTACTTC,CAWSVGLAGDEQYF
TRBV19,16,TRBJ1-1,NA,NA,TGTGCCAGTAGTCCAGGAGGCGGGGGGCGCCACACTGAAGCTTTCTTT,CASSPGGGGRHTEAFF
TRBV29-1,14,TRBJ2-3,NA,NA,TGCAGCGTTGAAACGGGGGACGCCACAGATACGCAGTATTTT,CSVETGDATDTQYF
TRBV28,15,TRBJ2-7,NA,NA,TGTGCCAGCAGTAGAAGGGGTACCGGCCCCAACGAGCAGTACTTC,CASSRRGTGPNEQYF
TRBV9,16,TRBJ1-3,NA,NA,TGTGCCAGCAGCCTAGTCCAGGGAGGCTCTGGAAACACCATATATTTT,CASSLVQGGSGNTIYF
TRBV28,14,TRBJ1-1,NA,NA,TGTGCCAGCAGTTTATACCAGGGGAAGCCTGAAGCTTTCTTT,CASSLYQGKPEAFF
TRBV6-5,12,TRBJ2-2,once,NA,TGTGCCAGCAGGGACTACACCGGGGAGCTGTTTTTT,CASRDYTGELFF
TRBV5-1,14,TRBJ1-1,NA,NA,TGCGCCAGCAGCCCCGGCGGGGGCGGTAGTCAAGCTTTCTTT,CASSPGGGGSQAFF
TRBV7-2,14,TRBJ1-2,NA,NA,TGTGCCAGCAGCTTGACAGAGGCTAACTATGGCTACACCTTC,CASSLTEANYGYTF
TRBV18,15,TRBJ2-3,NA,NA,TGTGCCAGCGGGGGCGATGCGGGGGCCACAGATACGCAGTATTTT,CASGGDAGATDTQYF
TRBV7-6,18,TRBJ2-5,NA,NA,NA,CASSLVFWPNQGAETQYF
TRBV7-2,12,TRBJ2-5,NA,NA,TGTGCCAGCAGCTTAATAGTAGAGACCCAGTACTTC,CASSLIVETQYF
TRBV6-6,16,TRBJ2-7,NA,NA,TGTGCCAGCACTCACAGGGGGGAGGCGGGAGCTTACGAGCAGTACTTC,CASTHRGEAGAYEQYF
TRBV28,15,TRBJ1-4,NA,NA,TGTGCCAGCACCTCGAGTACAGGGAAGCGAGAAAAACTGTTTTTT,CASTSSTGKREKLFF
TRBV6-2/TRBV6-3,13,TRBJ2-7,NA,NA,TGTGCCAGCAGTTACGACATGCCCTACGAGCAGTACTTC,CASSYDMPYEQYF
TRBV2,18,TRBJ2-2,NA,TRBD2,TGTGCCAGCAGTGACCCCGGACTAGCGGGGGTGGGTGACGGGGAGCTGTTTTTT,CASSDPGLAGVGDGELFF
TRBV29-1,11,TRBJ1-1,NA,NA,TGCAGCGTTTCGGGACACCTTGAAGCTTTCTTT,CSVSGHLEAFF
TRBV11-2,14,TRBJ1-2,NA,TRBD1,TGTGCCAGCAGCTCCTACAGGGGGGAGGGTGGCTACACCTTC,CASSSYRGEGGYTF
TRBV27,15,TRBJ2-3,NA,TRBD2,TGTGCCAGCAGTTTTAGCGGGAGGGCCAGGGATACGCAGTATTTT,CASSFSGRARDTQYF
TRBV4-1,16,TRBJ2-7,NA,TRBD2,TGCGCCAGCAGCCCAACAATTAGCGGGGGGGGCAGCGAGCAGTACTTC,CASSPTISGGGSEQYF
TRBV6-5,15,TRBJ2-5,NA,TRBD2,TGTGCCAGCAGTTATAGCGGGAGGACCCAAGAGACCCAGTACTTC,CASSYSGRTQETQYF